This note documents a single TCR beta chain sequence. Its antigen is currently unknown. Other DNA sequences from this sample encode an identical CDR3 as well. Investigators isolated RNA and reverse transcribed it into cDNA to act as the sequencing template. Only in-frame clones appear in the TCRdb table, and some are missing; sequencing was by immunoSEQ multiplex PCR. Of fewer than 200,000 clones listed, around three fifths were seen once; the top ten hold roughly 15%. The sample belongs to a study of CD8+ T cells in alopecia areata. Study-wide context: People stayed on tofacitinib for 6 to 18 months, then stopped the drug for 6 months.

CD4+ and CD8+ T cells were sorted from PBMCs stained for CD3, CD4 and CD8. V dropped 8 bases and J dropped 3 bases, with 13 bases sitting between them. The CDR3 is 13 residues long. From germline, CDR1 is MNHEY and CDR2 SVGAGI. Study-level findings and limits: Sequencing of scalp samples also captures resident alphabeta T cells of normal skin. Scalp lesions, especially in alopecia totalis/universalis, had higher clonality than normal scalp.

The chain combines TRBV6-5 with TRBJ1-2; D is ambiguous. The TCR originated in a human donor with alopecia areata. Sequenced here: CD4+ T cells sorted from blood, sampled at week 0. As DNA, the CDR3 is TGTGCCAGCTCTTCGGGAGCGGACTATGGCTACACCTTC. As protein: CASSSGADYGYTF.